These T cell receptor beta chains were read from a single sample in a study of T-cell memory formation after mild COVID-19. A single record per CDR3 protein comes from TCRdb applying MiXCR to the 5' RACE reads. The sample yields 270,000 or so distinct CDR3 sequences, more than 15% seen once. The specimen sequenced was PBMCs or a T cell subset sorted from them (not recorded which). Every receptor here comes from a young man who had mild COVID-19 (a few samples of this study predate the infection). Cell type and time point are not known. Both conserved end residues are part of each CDR3. The order of the fields is J gene, CDR3 length, V gene, D gene, clone size, CDR3 DNA, CDR3 protein. A D gene is named only where the DNA matches it firmly. For some rows the clone size is stated as once, few or many, or as a class when expanded; others skip it.

TRBJ2-1,12,TRBV12-3/TRBV12-4,.,few,TGTGCCAGCAGAGGGGAAAACAATGAGCAGTTCTTC,CASRGENNEQFF
TRBJ2-7,12,TRBV4-3,.,.,TGCGCCAGCAGCCAGGAGCCGGGCGAGCAGTACTTC,CASSQEPGEQYF
TRBJ1-2,13,TRBV20-1,.,few,TGCAGTGCTAGAGGGCAGTCTAACTATGGCTACACCTTC,CSARGQSNYGYTF
TRBJ1-1,13,TRBV6-5,.,few,TGTGCCAGCAGTTGGTCTACGTATACTGAAGCTTTCTTT,CASSWSTYTEAFF
TRBJ2-5,14,TRBV7-2,TRBD1,.,TGTGCCAGCAGCAAAAACAGGGGGAAGGAGACCCAGTACTTC,CASSKNRGKETQYF
TRBJ2-5,14,TRBV7-3,.,few,TGTGCCAGCAGCTCAGGCCGACTCGGAGAGACCCAGTACTTC,CASSSGRLGETQYF
TRBJ1-2,16,TRBV7-2,.,.,TGTGCCAGCAGCTTAGTAAGGGCATGGGGCAACTATGGCTACACCTTC,CASSLVRAWGNYGYTF
TRBJ2-7,14,TRBV29-1,.,few,TGCAGCGTTGAAGACAGGGGGGGAACCTACGAGCAGTACTTC,CSVEDRGGTYEQYF
TRBJ2-5,14,TRBV5-1,TRBD2,many,TGCGCCAGCAGCTTGGAGGGCGGGGGAGAGACCCAGTACTTC,CASSLEGGGETQYF
TRBJ2-1,15,TRBV12-3/TRBV12-4,TRBD1,few,TGTGCCAGCAGTTTAAGGGGACAGGGTAGGAATGAGCAGTTCTTC,CASSLRGQGRNEQFF
TRBJ2-5,14,TRBV15,.,few,TGTGCCACCAGCTCACGGGCCCTTCAAGAGACCCAGTACTTC,CATSSRALQETQYF
TRBJ2-1,16,TRBV15,TRBD2,many,TGTGCCACCAGCAGAGTGGGCGGGGGGGTAGCCAATGAGCAGTTCTTC,CATSRVGGGVANEQFF
TRBJ2-1,17,TRBV4-1,TRBD2,.,TGCGCCAGCAGCCAAGCCTCGACTAGCGGGGGGCGGGATGAGCAGTTCTTC,CASSQASTSGGRDEQFF
TRBJ2-3,16,TRBV7-9,.,.,TGTGCCAGCAGCTTGGCCGTGTGGGGAGGCACAGATACGCAGTATTTT,CASSLAVWGGTDTQYF
TRBJ2-1,17,TRBV7-2,.,.,TGTGCCAGCAGCGGGCCGGGGATTCTGGGGTCCCACAATGAGCAGTTCTTC,CASSGPGILGSHNEQFF
TRBJ2-3,11,TRBV6-5,.,.,TGTGCCAGCAGTTACGCGAATACGCAGTATTTT,CASSYANTQYF
TRBJ1-1,13,TRBV28,.,.,.,CASSLWGQGASFF
TRBJ2-3,17,TRBV10-3,TRBD1,.,TGTGCCATCAGTGACAGGGGGAAGGGGGCAAGCACAGATACGCAGTATTTT,CAISDRGKGASTDTQYF
TRBJ1-2,16,TRBV4-1,.,.,TGCGCCAGCAGCCAAACCGCCGCAGGAGCTAACTATGGCTACACCTTC,CASSQTAAGANYGYTF
TRBJ2-2,13,TRBV5-1,.,many,TGCGCCAGCAGCTTGGAGGGGACCGGGGAGCTGTTTTTT,CASSLEGTGELFF
TRBJ1-5,15,TRBV28,TRBD1,.,TGTGCCATAACTCCGCGACAGGGACTGTGGCAGCCCCAGCATTTT,CAITPRQGLWQPQHF
TRBJ2-1,12,TRBV7-2,.,many,TGTGCCAGCAGCTTCTGGGGGCGCGAGCAGTTCTTC,CASSFWGREQFF
TRBJ2-1,12,TRBV24-1,.,few,TGTGCCACCAGTGAACGGGGTAGTGAGCAGTTCTTC,CATSERGSEQFF
TRBJ2-2,13,TRBV5-1,.,many,TGCGCCAGCAGCTTGGACCCCACCGGGGAGCTGTTTTTT,CASSLDPTGELFF
TRBJ1-1,14,TRBV7-9,.,few,TGTGCCAGCAGCTTAATAGTGACGGGCACTGAAGCTTTCTTT,CASSLIVTGTEAFF
TRBJ1-4,14,TRBV12-3/TRBV12-4,TRBD1,.,TGTGCCAGCAGACAAGGACAGGGTAATGAAAAACTGTTTTTT,CASRQGQGNEKLFF
TRBJ2-1,18,TRBV4-3,TRBD1,few,TGCGCCAGCAGCCAAGATGGCGGAGGGACAGGGGCCCACAATGAGCAGTTCTTC,CASSQDGGGTGAHNEQFF
TRBJ2-5,14,TRBV20-1,TRBD2,.,TGCAGTGCACCTCGGACTAGCGGGAAAGAGACCCAGTACTTC,CSAPRTSGKETQYF
TRBJ2-7,13,TRBV5-1,.,many,TGCGCCAGCAGCTCTGGGGAACCCTACGAGCAGTACTTC,CASSSGEPYEQYF
TRBJ2-1,17,TRBV5-1,TRBD2,many,TGCGCCAGCAGCCAATATACTGGTAGCGGGGGGCTCAATGAGCAGTTCTTC,CASSQYTGSGGLNEQFF